The 8 T cell receptor beta chains below come from one sample, sequenced in a study of human T cells and chemical hapten exposure. As for time point: pre-sensitization, week 0. Documented treatment: therapeutic diphenylcyclopropenone sensitization with weekly scalp DPC. One entry per CDR3 protein, called by TCRdb with MiXCR from the RACE reads. The sample has about 51,000 distinct CDR3 sequences, around 9.4% seen once. Sequences were derived from whole blood, sampled in connection with sensitization to the hapten diphenylcyclopropenone (DPC). The receptors derive from a woman aged 35 to 49 with alopecia areata. Some clones in this sample may be carry-over from other donors' samples.

In its sample, this clonotype was seen many times. CDR3 nucleotides: TGTGCCAGCAGCCAAGTTACCGCGGGGGGCTACACCTTC. This sequence encodes CASSQVTAGGYTF. The rearrangement joins TRBV3-1 to TRBJ1-2, with no clear D. V was cut by 1 base and J by 8 bases, with 11 bases left in between. The CDR3 runs to 13 residues. The germline CDR1 and CDR2 sequences are LGHDT and YNNKEL (reference sequence).

The chain joins TRBV5-1 to TRBJ1-2; D unclear. V was pared by 4 bases and J by 0 bases, with 13 bases between. This CDR3 region has 15 residues. Germline values: CDR1 SGHRS, CDR2 YFSETQ. Here the CDR3 reads CASSPWVGPNYGYTF. The CDR3 nucleotides are TGCGCCAGCAGCCCATGGGTCGGGCCTAACTATGGCTACACCTTC.

The genes are TRBV4-1 and TRBJ1-6, with D perhaps TRBD1 (5 bases). The V end lost 4 bases, the J end lost 0 bases, and 16 bases lay between the germline ends. The CDR3 has 18 amino acids. Germline lookup yields CDR1 MGHRA and CDR2 YSYEKL. The CDR3 bases are TGCGCCAGCAGCCTTCAACAGGTGTCGAGCTCCTATAATTCACCCCTCCACTTT. Its protein product is CASSLQQVSSSYNSPLHF.

Points on this clonotype: A read error may explain this, as a much larger clone is one base away. V is TRBV2 and J is TRBJ1-4; no clear D gene. The CDR3 has 15 amino acids. Germline CDR1 SNHLY, CDR2 FYNNEI. V was pared by 0 bases and J by 3 bases, with 8 bases between. In nucleotides, the CDR3 is TGTGCCAGCAGTGAAGCCTGGGCTCCTAATGAAAAACTGTTTTTT. Protein product: CASSEAWAPNEKLFF.

In this sample, this clonotype turned up many times. The CDR3 sequence: CSVETPGTGYEQYF. The DNA for the CDR3 is TGCAGCGTTGAGACCCCCGGGACAGGCTACGAGCAGTACTTC. The chain has TRBV29-1 and TRBJ2-7; the match to TRBD1 covers 8 bases. The CDR3 spans 14 residues. The germline V gene encodes CDR1 SQVTM and CDR2 ANQGSEA. The V segment lost 3 bases and the J segment 3 bases; nucleotides outside the gene matches: 7.

This clonotype was seen ten or more times. The CDR3 reads CASSSNTRWTTGELFF. The DNA of the CDR3 is TGTGCCAGCAGTTCGAACACTAGATGGACCACCGGGGAGCTGTTTTTT. The rearrangement joins TRBV27 to TRBJ2-2; D perhaps matches TRBD2 (5 bases). Germline V gene sequence: CDR1 MNHEY, CDR2 SMNVEV (reference sequence). The CDR3 has 16 amino acids. Trimming left V 4 bases short and J 4 bases short, with 16 bases between.

This clonotype was seen at least ten times. This chain joins TRBV2 and TRBJ1-1; possible D gene TRBD1, 6 bases. Germline lookup yields CDR1 SNHLY and CDR2 FYNNEI. The CDR3 runs to 15 residues. The V end was cut by 7 bases, the J end by 2 bases, with 17 bases between. The CDR3 spells CASIATGTPNTEAFF. CDR3 DNA sequence: TGTGCCAGCATAGCGACCGGGACACCAAACACTGAAGCTTTCTTT.

As to this clonotype: A much larger clone differs by one base, so this may be a read error. V gene TRBV20-1 combines with J gene TRBJ1-4, with TRBD1 matching over 9 bases. The trim removed 5 bases at V and 8 bases at J, leaving 6 bases unmatched. CDR3 length equals 13 residues. Germline values: CDR1 DFQATT, CDR2 SNEGSKA (reference sequence). The CDR3 loop is CSARQGVEEKLFF. CDR3 coding DNA: TGCAGTGCTCGACAGGGGGTGGAGGAAAAACTGTTTTTT.